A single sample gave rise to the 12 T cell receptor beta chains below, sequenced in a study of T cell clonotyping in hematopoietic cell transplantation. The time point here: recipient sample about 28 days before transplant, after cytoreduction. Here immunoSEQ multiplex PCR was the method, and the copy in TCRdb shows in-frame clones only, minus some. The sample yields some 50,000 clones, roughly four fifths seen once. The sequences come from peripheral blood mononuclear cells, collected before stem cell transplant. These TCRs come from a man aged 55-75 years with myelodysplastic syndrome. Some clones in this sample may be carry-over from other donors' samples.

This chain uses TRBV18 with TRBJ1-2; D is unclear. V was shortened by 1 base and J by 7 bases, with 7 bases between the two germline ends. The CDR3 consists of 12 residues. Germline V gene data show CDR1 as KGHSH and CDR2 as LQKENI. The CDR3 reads CASSPRDRGYTF. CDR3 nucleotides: TGTGCCAGCTCACCACGCGATCGTGGCTACACCTTC.

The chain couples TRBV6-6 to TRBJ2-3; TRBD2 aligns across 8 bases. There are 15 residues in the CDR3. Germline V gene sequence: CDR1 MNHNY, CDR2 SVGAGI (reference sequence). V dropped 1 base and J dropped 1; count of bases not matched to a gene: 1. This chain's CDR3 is CASSYWRGGTDTQYF. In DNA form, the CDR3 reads TGTGCCAGCAGTTACTGGCGGGGGGGCACAGATACGCAGTATTTT.

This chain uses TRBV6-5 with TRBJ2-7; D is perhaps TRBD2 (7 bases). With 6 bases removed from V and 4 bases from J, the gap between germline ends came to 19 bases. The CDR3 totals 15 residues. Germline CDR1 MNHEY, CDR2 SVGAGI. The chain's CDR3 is CASRPPGGFGYEQYF. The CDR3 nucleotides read TGTGCCAGCAGACCTCCGGGGGGCTTTGGGTACGAGCAGTACTTC.

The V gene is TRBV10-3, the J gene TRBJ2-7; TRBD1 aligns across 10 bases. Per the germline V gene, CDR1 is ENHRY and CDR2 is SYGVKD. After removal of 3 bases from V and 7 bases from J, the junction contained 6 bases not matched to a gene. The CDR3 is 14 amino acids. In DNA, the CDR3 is TGTGCCATCAGTGACGGGACAGGGGTTCGAGAGCAGTACTTC. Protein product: CAISDGTGVREQYF.

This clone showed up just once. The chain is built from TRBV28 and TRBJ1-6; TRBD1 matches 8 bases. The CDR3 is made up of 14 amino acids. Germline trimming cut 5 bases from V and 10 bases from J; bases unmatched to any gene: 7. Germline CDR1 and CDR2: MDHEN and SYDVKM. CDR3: CASSPQGARSPLHF. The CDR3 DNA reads TGTGCCAGCAGTCCTCAGGGGGCCAGGTCACCCCTCCACTTT.

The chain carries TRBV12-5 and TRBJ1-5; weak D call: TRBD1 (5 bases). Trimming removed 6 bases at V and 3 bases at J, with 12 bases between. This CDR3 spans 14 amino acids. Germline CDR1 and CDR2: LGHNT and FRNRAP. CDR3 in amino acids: CASGRGNDNQPQHF. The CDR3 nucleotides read TGTGCTAGTGGAAGGGGAAATGACAATCAGCCCCAGCATTTT.

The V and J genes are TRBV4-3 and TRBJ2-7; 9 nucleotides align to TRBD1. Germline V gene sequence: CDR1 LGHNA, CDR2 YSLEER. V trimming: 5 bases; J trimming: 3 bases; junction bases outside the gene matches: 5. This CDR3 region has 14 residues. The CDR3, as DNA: TGCGCCAGCAGCGGGGGACAGGGATTCTACGAGCAGTACTTC. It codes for CASSGGQGFYEQYF.

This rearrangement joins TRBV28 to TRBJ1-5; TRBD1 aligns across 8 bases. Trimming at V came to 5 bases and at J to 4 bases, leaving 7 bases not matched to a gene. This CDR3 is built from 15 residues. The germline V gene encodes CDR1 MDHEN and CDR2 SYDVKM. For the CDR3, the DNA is TGTGCCAGCAGTCCCGCAGGGGGCCAAAATCAGCCCCAGCATTTT. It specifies CASSPAGGQNQPQHF.

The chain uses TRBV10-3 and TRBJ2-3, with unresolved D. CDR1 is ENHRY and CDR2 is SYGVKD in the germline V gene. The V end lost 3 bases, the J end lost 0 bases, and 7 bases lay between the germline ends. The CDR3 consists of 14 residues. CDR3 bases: TGTGCCATCAGTGATCGGCGTAGCACAGATACGCAGTATTTT. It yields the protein CAISDRRSTDTQYF.

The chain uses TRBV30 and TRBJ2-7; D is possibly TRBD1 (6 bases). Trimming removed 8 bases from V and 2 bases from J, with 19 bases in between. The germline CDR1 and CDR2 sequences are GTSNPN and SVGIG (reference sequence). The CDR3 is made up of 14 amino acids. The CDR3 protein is CAMLKAGDPYEQYF. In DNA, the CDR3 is TGTGCCATGTTAAAGGCAGGGGACCCCTACGAGCAGTACTTC. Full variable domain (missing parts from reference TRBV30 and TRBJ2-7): SQTIHQWPATLVQPVGSPLSLECTVEGTSNPNLYWYRQAAGRGLQLLFYSVGIGQISSEVPQNLSASRPQDRQFILSSKKLLLSDSGFYLCAMLKAGDPYEQYFGPGTRLTVT.

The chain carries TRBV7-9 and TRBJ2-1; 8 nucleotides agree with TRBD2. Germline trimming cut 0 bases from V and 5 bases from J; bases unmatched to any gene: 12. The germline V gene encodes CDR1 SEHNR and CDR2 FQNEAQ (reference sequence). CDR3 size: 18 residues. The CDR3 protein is CASSLARRSGGANNEQFF. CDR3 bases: TGTGCCAGCAGCTTAGCGAGGCGAAGCGGGGGAGCGAACAATGAGCAGTTCTTC.

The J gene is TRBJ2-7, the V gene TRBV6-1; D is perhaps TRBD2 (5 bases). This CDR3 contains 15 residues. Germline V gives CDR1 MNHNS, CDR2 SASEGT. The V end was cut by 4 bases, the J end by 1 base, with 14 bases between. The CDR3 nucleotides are TGTGCCAGCAGTGGGGGAGCCCCCTTATCCTACGAGCAGTACTTC. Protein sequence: CASSGGAPLSYEQYF.